These T cell receptor beta chains were read from a single sample in a study of Ad26.COV2.S vaccination and SARS-CoV-2 variants. The protocol was immunoSEQ multiplex PCR, while the TCRdb copy is restricted to in-frame clones and leaves out a portion. The table has fewer than 100,000 clones, approximately 77% seen once. Material: peripheral blood, obtained after recovery from COVID-19. All receptors come from a human donor who had recovered from COVID-19. CDR3s include the opening cysteine and the closing phenylalanine or tryptophan. A D gene is named only where the DNA matches it firmly. Rows may omit the clone size; those that give it use once, few, many or a size class.

clone_size: .
j_call: TRBJ2-1
v_call: TRBV5-1
d_call: TRBD2
cdr3_nt: TGCGCCAGCAGCTTTAGTAGCGGGAGGGCCTACAATGAGCAGTTCTTC
cdr3_aa: CASSFSSGRAYNEQFF

clone_size: .
j_call: TRBJ2-1
v_call: TRBV19
d_call: .
cdr3_nt: TGTGCCAGTACCCCGGGGGGCTACTCCTACAATGAGCAGTTCTTC
cdr3_aa: CASTPGGYSYNEQFF

clone_size: .
j_call: TRBJ1-2
v_call: TRBV3-1/TRBV3-2
d_call: .
cdr3_nt: TGTGCCAGCAGCCCTCGGACGGAGAGCGGAGGCTACACCTTC
cdr3_aa: CASSPRTESGGYTF

clone_size: .
j_call: TRBJ2-7
v_call: TRBV25-1
d_call: .
cdr3_nt: TGTGCCAGCAGTGAATTTGGGCGCTACGAGCAGTACTTC
cdr3_aa: CASSEFGRYEQYF

clone_size: .
j_call: TRBJ2-7
v_call: TRBV7-2
d_call: TRBD1
cdr3_nt: TGTGCCAGCAGCCTCCGACAGGGTGCTAACGAGCAGTACTTC
cdr3_aa: CASSLRQGANEQYF

clone_size: .
j_call: TRBJ2-5
v_call: TRBV12-3/TRBV12-4
d_call: .
cdr3_nt: TGTGCCAGCAGTCAGATACAAGAGACCCAGTACTTC
cdr3_aa: CASSQIQETQYF

clone_size: .
j_call: TRBJ2-7
v_call: TRBV7-6
d_call: TRBD1
cdr3_nt: TGTGCCAGCAGCTACCTATCCGGGACAGGGGGGAACGAGCAGTACTTC
cdr3_aa: CASSYLSGTGGNEQYF

clone_size: .
j_call: TRBJ2-2
v_call: TRBV7-6
d_call: TRBD2
cdr3_nt: TGTGCCAGCAGCTTCTGGACTAGCGGGAGGTCGAACACCGGGGAGCTGTTTTTT
cdr3_aa: CASSFWTSGRSNTGELFF

clone_size: .
j_call: TRBJ1-5
v_call: TRBV2
d_call: TRBD1
cdr3_nt: TGTGCCAGCAGTGCCGGGACAGCCTATAATCAGCCCCAGCATTTT
cdr3_aa: CASSAGTAYNQPQHF

clone_size: .
j_call: TRBJ1-4
v_call: TRBV5-1
d_call: .
cdr3_nt: TGCGCCAGCAGCTTGGTCGGGGTTCGAGATGAAAAACTGTTTTTT
cdr3_aa: CASSLVGVRDEKLFF

clone_size: .
j_call: TRBJ2-3
v_call: TRBV4-3
d_call: .
cdr3_nt: TGCGCCAGCAGCCAAGATGGGGTTGGCCGGAATACGCAGTATTTT
cdr3_aa: CASSQDGVGRNTQYF

clone_size: .
j_call: TRBJ2-7
v_call: TRBV24-1
d_call: TRBD1
cdr3_nt: TGTGCCAGGGACAGCGCTTACGAGCAGTACTTC
cdr3_aa: CARDSAYEQYF

clone_size: .
j_call: TRBJ2-1
v_call: TRBV5-4
d_call: TRBD2
cdr3_nt: TGTGCCAGCAGCTTTAGCGGGAGGAACGACAATGAGCAGTTCTTC
cdr3_aa: CASSFSGRNDNEQFF

clone_size: .
j_call: TRBJ2-1
v_call: TRBV9
d_call: .
cdr3_nt: TGTGCCAGCAGCGGACCGACAGTCCCTGAGCAGTTCTTC
cdr3_aa: CASSGPTVPEQFF

clone_size: .
j_call: TRBJ2-2
v_call: TRBV18
d_call: TRBD1
cdr3_nt: TGTGCCAGCTCACTACTACAGGGGACCGGGGAGCTGTTTTTT
cdr3_aa: CASSLLQGTGELFF

clone_size: .
j_call: TRBJ2-1
v_call: TRBV9
d_call: .
cdr3_nt: TGTGCCAGCAGCGTAGGCCCCGTTTCGAGGGCTGGCAATGAGCAGTTCTTC
cdr3_aa: CASSVGPVSRAGNEQFF

clone_size: .
j_call: TRBJ2-1
v_call: TRBV7-6
d_call: TRBD1
cdr3_nt: TGTGCCAGCAGTTTTATTGGACAGGTCTACAATGAGCAGTTCTTC
cdr3_aa: CASSFIGQVYNEQFF

clone_size: once
j_call: TRBJ2-1
v_call: TRBV11-3
d_call: TRBD2
cdr3_nt: TGTGCCAGCAGCCTTGGGACTGGCGGGAGTTCGTACAATGAGCAGTTCTTC
cdr3_aa: CASSLGTGGSSYNEQFF

clone_size: .
j_call: TRBJ1-1
v_call: TRBV6-4
d_call: TRBD1
cdr3_nt: TGTGCCAGCAGTAGACAGGGGGACACTGAAGCTTTCTTT
cdr3_aa: CASSRQGDTEAFF

clone_size: .
j_call: TRBJ1-2
v_call: TRBV2
d_call: .
cdr3_nt: TGTGCCAGCAGTGAAGCGGGGGGGGCTAATGGCTACACCTTC
cdr3_aa: CASSEAGGANGYTF

clone_size: .
j_call: TRBJ2-3
v_call: TRBV29-1
d_call: TRBD1
cdr3_nt: TGCAGCGCCAACGGGGTTCGCGACAGGGGGTCAGATACGCAGTATTTT
cdr3_aa: CSANGVRDRGSDTQYF